A single sample is the source of the 11 T cell receptor beta chains below, sequenced in a study of blood T cells in healthy people across ages. Alongside a J-beta primer mix, a sample-barcoded 5' primer served in a second PCR lasting about 6 to 11 cycles. Each CDR3 protein is one row after TCRdb ran MiXCR on the 5' RACE reads. This sample yields around 900,000 distinct CDR3 sequences, of which 51% are seen a single time; around 21% belongs to the top ten. The sample comprised blood. Receptor source: a woman aged 60 to 75 in good health.

The J gene is TRBJ2-1, the V gene TRBV6-2 or TRBV6-3; 8 bases fit TRBD1. The DNA matches TRBJ2-7 better at its end, which makes the J call doubtful. From germline, CDR1 is MNHEY and CDR2 SVGEGT. The CDR3 is 15 amino acids. The CDR3 nucleotides are TGTGCCAGCAGTTACGGGACAGGAACCTACAATGAGCAGTACTTC. Translated: CASSYGTGTYNEQYF.

The chain joins TRBV20-1 to TRBJ2-1, with D perhaps matching TRBD2 (6 bases). V was cut by 2 bases and J by 3 bases, with 8 bases left in between. The CDR3 length is 13 residues. In germline, CDR1 is DFQATT, CDR2 SNEGSKA (reference sequence). The CDR3 loop is CSARLAIYNEQFF. CDR3 DNA sequence: TGCAGTGCTAGACTAGCGATCTACAATGAGCAGTTCTTC.

This chain connects TRBV7-3 to TRBJ2-5, with 8 bases that match TRBD1. There are 16 residues in the CDR3. The V gene end was trimmed by 5 bases and the J gene end by 5 bases; junction bases not matched to a gene: 13. The germline gives CDR1 SGHTA, CDR2 FQGTGA. CDR3 loop: CASSLFGQGSGETQYF. The CDR3 DNA reads TGTGCCAGCAGCCTCTTCGGACAGGGCTCCGGGGAGACCCAGTACTTC.

This clonotype was picked up a small number of times. V usage is TRBV27 and J usage is TRBJ1-6, with D perhaps matching TRBD1 (5 bases). Trimming took off 3 bases at V and 10 bases at J, with 13 bases between the two ends. The V gene's germline CDR1 is MNHEY and CDR2 SMNVEV (reference sequence). The CDR3 length is 14 residues. This CDR3 is CASSFGTLDSPLHF. In DNA, the CDR3 is TGTGCCAGCAGTTTCGGGACCCTGGACTCACCCCTCCACTTT.

The sample holds a few counts of this clonotype. The chain combines TRBV10-3 with TRBJ2-5, with 7 bases matching TRBD2. The tail of the sequence fits TRBJ2-7 better, so the J call may be wrong. Germline CDR1 and CDR2: ENHRY and SYGVKD. The CDR3 extends over 14 amino acids. The CDR3: CAISESAGLYEQYF. CDR3 bases: TGTGCCATCAGTGAGTCAGCGGGACTCTACGAGCAGTACTTC.

In this sample, this clonotype turned up a few times. V gene TRBV20-1 combines with J gene TRBJ1-2, with TRBD1 as a possible D gene (6 bases). Trimming removed 0 bases from V and 2 bases from J, with 19 bases in between. The CDR3 sequence is 17 residues long. CDR1 DFQATT and CDR2 SNEGSKA come from the germline V gene (reference sequence). The CDR3 nucleotides read TGCAGTGCTAGAGATATGGACAGCATCAATCGGAACTATGGCTACACCTTC. The encoded protein is CSARDMDSINRNYGYTF.

The rearrangement joins TRBV4-1 to TRBJ2-2; possibly TRBD2 for D (7 bases). The CDR3 length is 19 residues. Germline V lookup: CDR1 MGHRA, CDR2 YSYEKL. Between the trimmed V and J ends, which lost 0 bases and 2 bases, there was a span of 19 bases. The CDR3 is CASSQDGGGGLTNTGELFF. CDR3 bases: TGCGCCAGCAGCCAAGACGGGGGAGGGGGACTAACAAACACCGGGGAGCTGTTTTTT.

The chain has TRBV29-1 and TRBJ1-2; possible D gene TRBD1, 6 bases. Trimming left V 7 bases short and J 4 bases short, with 10 bases between. Germline V gives CDR1 SQVTM, CDR2 ANQGSEA. CDR3 size: 11 residues. The CDR3 DNA follows: TGCAGCGCTACAGGGTCCTATGGCTACACCTTC. Amino acids: CSATGSYGYTF.

The rearrangement links TRBV9 to TRBJ1-1, with 10 positions matching TRBD1. CDR3 length equals 12 residues. V trimming: 9 bases; J trimming: 4 bases; junction bases outside the gene matches: 3. The germline V gene has CDR1 SGDLS and CDR2 YYNGEE. The DNA for the CDR3 is TGTGCCACCGGGACAGGGGTCACTGAAGCTTTCTTT. This gives the protein CATGTGVTEAFF.

Ten or more counts support this clonotype. The J gene is TRBJ2-5, the V gene TRBV6-2 or TRBV6-3; TRBD1 aligns across 9 bases. The CDR3 extends over 14 amino acids. J lost 5 bases, V lost 7 bases, and 8 bases had no gene match. Per the germline V gene, CDR1 is MNHEY and CDR2 is SVGEGT. CDR3 sequence: CASKNRGLWETQYF. CDR3 coding DNA: TGTGCCAGCAAGAACAGGGGGCTTTGGGAGACCCAGTACTTC.

The J gene is TRBJ2-1, the V gene TRBV7-7; 9 bases fit TRBD1. V gave up 5 bases and J gave up 7 bases; unmatched junction bases: 9. There are 15 residues in the CDR3. Looked up from germline, CDR1 is SSHAT and CDR2 is FNYEAQ (reference sequence). CDR3 in amino acids: CASSPGGQGLNEQFF. The CDR3 DNA reads TGTGCCAGCAGCCCGGGGGGACAGGGCTTGAATGAGCAGTTCTTC.